The text below deals with one T cell receptor beta chain. This sample was taken from a study of OX40 agonist ivuxolimab in advanced cancers. The method was immunoSEQ multiplex PCR; TCRdb's version includes in-frame clones alone and lacks a portion of them. The repertoire has tens of thousands of clones, 80% to 90% of them found once; the top ten carry 0.33%. Deletions cut 6 bases from V and 3 bases from J, with 17 bases between. The CDR3 runs 15 residues. Germline V gene sequence: CDR1 LNHDA, CDR2 SQIVND (reference sequence). The chain uses TRBV19 and TRBJ1-2; tentatively, D is TRBD1 (6 bases). The receptor was derived from an adult with an advanced solid tumor such as melanoma, head and neck, liver or kidney cancer. Specimen: CD4+ or CD8+ T cells sorted from blood, collected in a trial of the OX40 agonist ivuxolimab. The CDR3 spells CASRPGHSFDYGYTF. The CDR3, as DNA: TGTGCCAGTAGGCCGGGACACTCATTCGACTATGGCTACACCTTC.